Below are 23 T cell receptor beta chains sequenced from a single sample in a study of CD8+ T cells in alopecia areata. It was with CD4, CD8alpha, NKG2D, NKG2ACE and other markers that pooled cutaneous lymph node cells were sorted. Reverse transcription of extracted RNA yielded cDNA, which provided the sequencing template. The table came from immunoSEQ multiplex PCR; TCRdb's copy has only in-frame clones and leaves some out. The sample holds 200,000 to 300,000 clones, and no clone turns up only once. The material sequenced was CD4+ T cells sorted from a lymph node. The source is a C3H/HeJ mouse with alopecia areata. The mouse strain carries the MHC haplotype H2-k.

In the case of this clone: The gene names here belong to mouse. The read falls 4 residues short of the CDR3 end, and the missing part is taken from the germline J gene. The rearrangement uses TRBV13-2 and TRBJ2-1; weak D call: TRBD1 (6 bases). CDR1 NNHNN and CDR2 SYGAGS come from the germline V gene (reference sequence). The length of the CDR3 is 14 residues. The V gene lost 0 bases and the J gene lost 2 bases, with 6 bases spanning the gap. This CDR3 reads CASGDEGDYAEQFF. CDR3 bases read: TGTGCCAGCGGTGATGAGGGGGACTATGCT.

Worth noting for this clone: Gene labels here are mouse ones. The read terminates 4 residues ahead of where the CDR3 ends, so the germline J gene completes it. The chain is built from TRBV1 and TRBJ2-2; TRBD1 matches at 11 bases. The germline V gene encodes CDR1 NSQYPW and CDR2 LRSPGD (reference sequence). J gave up 4 bases and V 0 bases, and 4 bases lay outside the gene matches. The CDR3 runs to 17 residues. CDR3 residues: CTCSADGQGAGTGQLYF. Incomplete CDR3 DNA: TGCACCTGCAGTGCAGATGGACAGGGGGCAGGCACCGGG.

This clone was found a few times. The gene names here belong to mouse. Other DNA sequences in the sample encode the same CDR3. The sequenced CDR3 bases are TGTGCCAGCACGACTAGTGCAGAA. Amino acids: CASTTSAE. The entire CDR3 protein reads CASTTSAETLYF. This chain joins TRBV19 and TRBJ2-3; D is undetermined. The read finishes 4 residues shy of the CDR3 end, and the germline J gene is used to complete it. This CDR3 region has 12 residues. Germline loops: CDR1 FNHDT, CDR2 SITEND (reference sequence). Deletions cut 6 bases from V and 0 bases from J, with 5 bases between.

In the case of this clone: Any gene name here is a mouse gene name. Read coverage stops 4 residues before the CDR3 terminus; the germline J gene supplies the remainder. The sample has other DNA sequences that encode this CDR3 too. The chain employs TRBV1 and TRBJ1-1, with D perhaps TRBD1 (5 bases). Trimming took 3 bases from V and 1 from J, leaving 9 bases between them. CDR3 size: 14 residues. The V gene's germline CDR1 is NSQYPW and CDR2 LRSPGD (reference sequence). CDR3 region: CTCSARDRNTEVFF. The CDR3 bases that were read are TGCACCTGCAGTGCCCGCGACAGAAACACA.

This clone was counted between two and nine times. Gene names are mouse gene names. The read ends 4 residues shy of where the CDR3 ends; the end is completed using the germline J gene. In the same sample, other DNA sequences code for this CDR3. The gene calls are TRBV1 and TRBJ1-1; possible D gene TRBD1, 6 bases. Germline V gene lookup returns CDR1 NSQYPW and CDR2 LRSPGD (reference sequence). The CDR3 is 14 amino acids. Trimming pared 4 bases from V and 0 bases from J, leaving 9 bases between. The covered CDR3 bases are TGCACCTGCAGTGGGACAGCAGCAAACACA. This sequence encodes CTCSGTAANT. The whole CDR3 is CTCSGTAANTEVFF.

Worth noting for this clone: Germline and genes here are mouse. Read data end 4 residues before the CDR3 end; the end is taken from the germline J gene. This chain joins TRBV13-1 and TRBJ2-7; 7 nucleotides align to TRBD2. The germline gives CDR1 NSHNY, CDR2 SYGAGN. This CDR3 has 13 amino acids. V dropped 4 bases and J dropped 3; count of bases not matched to a gene: 4. CDR3: CASSLGLYYEQYF. Incomplete CDR3 DNA: TGTGCCAGCAGTTTGGGACTGTACTAT.

As to this clone: The genes and germline here are from mouse. Here the CDR3 reads CASSDAGGRPETLYF. The covered CDR3 bases are TGTGCCAGCAGTGATGCTGGGGGGCGGCCAGAA. The genes are TRBV13-1 and TRBJ2-3, with 8 positions matching TRBD2. The CDR3 end falls 4 residues outside the read, so it is completed with the germline J gene. The V segment lost 0 bases and the J segment 4 bases; nucleotides outside the gene matches: 4. The germline V gene has CDR1 NSHNY and CDR2 SYGAGN. CDR3 length equals 15 residues.

As for this clone: The gene symbols are mouse symbols. The missing CDR3 end, 4 residues past where the read stops, is filled in from the germline J gene. The chain links TRBV13-1 to TRBJ2-7; D may be TRBD2 (5 bases). Trimming shortened V by 2 bases and J by 3 bases, and 9 bases separated the two germline ends. This CDR3 has 13 residues. Germline V gives CDR1 NSHNY, CDR2 SYGAGN. Incomplete CDR3 DNA: TGTGCCAGCAGTGACCGACTGAGCTAT. It translates to CASSDRLSY. The whole CDR3 protein is CASSDRLSYEQYF.

This clone showed up just a few times. Gene labels here are mouse ones. Read coverage stops 4 residues before the CDR3 terminus; the germline J gene supplies the remainder. V gene TRBV14 combines with J gene TRBJ2-5; D may be TRBD1 (5 bases). Germline CDR1 is SGHDT and CDR2 is FRDEAV. V was trimmed by 1 base and J by 3 bases, leaving 6 bases between them. The CDR3 runs to 13 residues. The DNA read from the CDR3 is TGTGCCAGCAGTTTCGGACATCAAGAC. It yields the protein CASSFGHQD. The full CDR3 protein is CASSFGHQDTQYF. The full variable domain, its missing parts supplied by reference TRBV14 and TRBJ2-5, is EAGVTQSPRYAVLQEGQAVSFWCDPISGHDTLYWYQQPRDQGPQLLVYFRDEAVIDNSQLPSDRFSAVRPKGTNSTLKIQSAKQGDTATYLCASSFGHQDTQYFGPGTRLLVL.

Points on this clone: Germline and genes here are mouse. The read terminates 4 residues ahead of where the CDR3 ends, so the germline J gene completes it. V gene TRBV13-2 combines with J gene TRBJ2-3; 9 bases align to TRBD2. V dropped 0 bases and J dropped 3; count of bases not matched to a gene: 2. This CDR3 comprises 15 residues. Germline-derived CDR1 and CDR2 are NNHNN and SYGAGS (reference sequence). CDR3 DNA (partial): TGTGCCAGCGGTGATGTGGGGGGGCGCGCAGAA. It specifies CASGDVGGRAE. The CDR3 in its entirety is CASGDVGGRAETLYF.

This clone was detected a few times. The genes are named according to mouse. The CDR3 is cut off 4 residues early in the read; its end comes from the germline J gene. The chain uses TRBV1 and TRBJ2-2, with D unclear. Trimming shortened V by 0 bases and J by 1 base, and 6 bases separated the two germline ends. Germline V gene sequence: CDR1 NSQYPW, CDR2 LRSPGD (reference sequence). The CDR3 spans 15 residues. CDR3 amino acids: CTCSADSLNTGQLYF. The sequenced CDR3 bases are TGCACCTGCAGTGCAGACAGTTTAAACACCGGG.

A few counts support this clone. Here the gene names and germline are mouse. The read falls 4 residues short of the CDR3 end, and the missing part is taken from the germline J gene. V gene TRBV31 combines with J gene TRBJ1-2; D is unclear. The length of the CDR3 is 11 residues. Germline V CDR1 and CDR2: GKSSPN, SITVG. This CDR3 is CAWSLWGDYTF. The CDR3 DNA, read in part, is TGTGCCTGGAGTCTTTGGGGC.

On this clone itself: Germline and genes: mouse. Read data end 4 residues before the CDR3 end; the end is taken from the germline J gene. The chain carries TRBV13-3 and TRBJ2-2; 7 bases match TRBD1. The V gene end was trimmed by 5 bases and the J gene end by 0 bases; junction bases not matched to a gene: 4. The germline V gene has CDR1 NNHDY and CDR2 SYVADS. This CDR3 region has 15 residues. CDR3 residues: CASSPTGTNTGQLYF. The sequenced CDR3 bases are TGTGCCAGCAGCCCGACAGGGACAAACACCGGG.

Turning to this clone: Genes and germline come from the mouse. Sequencing ends 4 residues short of the CDR3 end; the germline J gene provides the rest. This sample also contains other DNA sequences that code for the same CDR3. The chain employs TRBV5 and TRBJ2-7, with D maybe TRBD1 (6 bases). CDR3 length: 13 residues. From germline, CDR1 is LGHNA and CDR2 YNLKQL (reference sequence). Between the trimmed V and J ends, which lost 4 bases and 0 bases, there was a span of 7 bases. The part of the CDR3 DNA that was read is TGTGCCAGCAGCCCAGGGGTCTCCTAT. Translated, it gives CASSPGVSY. The entire CDR3 is CASSPGVSYEQYF.

For this clone: Each gene name is a mouse one. The read halts 3 residues ahead of the CDR3 end, with the missing end drawn from the germline J gene. This chain links TRBV13-3 with TRBJ1-6; 7 bases line up with TRBD1. TRBJ1-6 is placed among ORFs of uncertain function. Germline CDR1 NNHDY, CDR2 SYVADS. V shed 0 bases and J 3 bases; nucleotides not matched to a gene: 0. CDR3 length: 15 residues. The CDR3 loop reads CASSDAGGYNSPLYF. CDR3 DNA, as far as it was read: TGTGCCAGCAGTGATGCAGGGGGCTATAATTCGCCC.

In the case of this clone: The listed genes are named as in mouse. The read comes to an end 4 residues before the CDR3 does, leaving the germline J gene to fill in the end. V gene TRBV13-1 combines with J gene TRBJ2-5; 11 bases are shared with TRBD2. The trim removed 5 bases at V and 0 bases at J, leaving 5 bases unmatched. Germline CDR1 reads NSHNY; CDR2 reads SYGAGN. The length of the CDR3 is 16 residues. The CDR3 protein is CASSRTGGFNQDTQYF. The sequenced CDR3 bases are TGTGCCAGCAGCAGGACTGGGGGGTTTAACCAAGAC.

This clone was observed a handful of times. The gene symbols are mouse symbols. Read sequence stops 4 residues before the CDR3 end, and the germline J gene provides the missing end. The same CDR3 can be traced to other DNA sequences in this sample. V and J are TRBV13-1 and TRBJ2-5; D not certain. Per germline, CDR1 NSHNY and CDR2 SYGAGN. The CDR3 is made up of 13 amino acids. The V end lost 1 base, the J end lost 0 bases, and 3 bases lay between the germline ends. Incomplete CDR3 DNA: TGTGCCAGCAGTGATCTGAACCAAGAC. This sequence encodes CASSDLNQD. The whole CDR3 reads CASSDLNQDTQYF.

This clone was detected only a few times. Gene names denote mouse genes. Read coverage stops 4 residues before the CDR3 terminus; the germline J gene supplies the remainder. This sequence joins TRBV1 and TRBJ1-1; D not certain. V lost 0 bases to trimming and J lost 0 bases, with 8 bases between them. Germline V gene data show CDR1 as NSQYPW and CDR2 as LRSPGD (reference sequence). This CDR3 is 15 amino acids long. The CDR3 here is CTCSADRTSNTEVFF. CDR3 bases read: TGCACCTGCAGTGCAGATAGAACATCAAACACA.

This clone has just a few counts. The genes and germline here are from mouse. The CDR3 extends 4 residues past the end of the read, so its final part is completed from the germline J gene. This chain uses TRBV5 with TRBJ2-1; 7 bases are a match to TRBD1. The CDR3 has 15 residues. Trimming at V came to 4 bases and at J to 4 bases, leaving 7 bases not matched to a gene. CDR1 and CDR2 (germline): LGHNA, YNLKQL (reference sequence). Partial CDR3 DNA: TGTGCCAGCAGCCGCAGCCCGGGACAGTATGCT. It encodes CASSRSPGQYA. The whole CDR3 is CASSRSPGQYAEQFF.

Comment on this clone: The germline and genes are mouse ones. Coverage ceases 3 residues before the CDR3 finishes, and the germline J gene fills in the end. This chain connects TRBV31 to TRBJ1-6, with 9 bases lining up with TRBD1. TRBJ1-6 is an ORF for which the function is uncertain. V lost 3 bases, J lost 5 bases, and 5 bases stayed unmatched. The length of the CDR3 is 15 residues. Per the germline V gene, CDR1 is GKSSPN and CDR2 is SITVG. CDR3 DNA, as far as it was read: TGTGCCTGGAGGGGACAGGGCTCCAATAATTCGCCC. It specifies CAWRGQGSNNSP. The CDR3, in full, reads CAWRGQGSNNSPLYF.

This clone occurred a few times. Gene names are mouse gene names. The read comes to an end 4 residues before the CDR3 does, leaving the germline J gene to fill in the end. V and J are TRBV1 and TRBJ1-1; D is unclear. CDR3 length: 13 amino acids. V was clipped by 2 bases and J by 1 base, with 5 bases between them. Germline CDR1 NSQYPW, CDR2 LRSPGD (reference sequence). The CDR3 sequence is CTCSAPGNTEVFF. The covered CDR3 bases are TGCACCTGCAGTGCACCAGGGAACACA.

Regarding this clone: All gene names here are mouse names. The read comes to an end 4 residues before the CDR3 does, leaving the germline J gene to fill in the end. Other DNA sequences from this sample encode an identical CDR3 as well. The chain combines TRBV13-1 with TRBJ2-7, with 10 nucleotides matching TRBD2. The CDR3 is 14 amino acids. Germline V gene lookup returns CDR1 NSHNY and CDR2 SYGAGN. The part of the CDR3 DNA that was read is TGTGCCAGCAGTGAGGACTGGGGGATTTAT. It yields the protein CASSEDWGIY. The complete CDR3 reads CASSEDWGIYEQYF.

This clone has more than one count but fewer than ten. Gene labels here are mouse ones. The read ends 3 residues early relative to the CDR3; the germline J gene fills the gap. The chain recombines TRBV13-1 with TRBJ1-6; D is unclear. TRBJ1-6 is an open reading frame whose function is uncertain. The CDR3 extends over 15 amino acids. Germline V CDR1 and CDR2: NSHNY, SYGAGN. Trimming took off 0 bases at V and 7 bases at J, with 11 bases between the two ends. This chain's CDR3 is CASSDGWFVNSPLYF. The DNA read from the CDR3 is TGTGCCAGCAGTGATGGTTGGTTCGTGAATTCGCCC.